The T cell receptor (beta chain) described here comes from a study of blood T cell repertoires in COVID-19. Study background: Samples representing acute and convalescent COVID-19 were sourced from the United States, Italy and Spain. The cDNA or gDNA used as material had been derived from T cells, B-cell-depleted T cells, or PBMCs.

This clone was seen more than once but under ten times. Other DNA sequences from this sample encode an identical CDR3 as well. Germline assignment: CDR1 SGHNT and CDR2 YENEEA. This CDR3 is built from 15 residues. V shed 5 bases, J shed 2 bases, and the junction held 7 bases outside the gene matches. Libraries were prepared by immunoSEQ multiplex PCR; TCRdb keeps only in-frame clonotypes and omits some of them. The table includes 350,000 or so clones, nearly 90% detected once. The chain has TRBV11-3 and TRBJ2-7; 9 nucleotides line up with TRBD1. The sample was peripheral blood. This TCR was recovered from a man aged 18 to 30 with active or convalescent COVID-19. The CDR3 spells CASSPGQGKTYEQYF. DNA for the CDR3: TGTGCCAGCAGCCCAGGACAGGGGAAGACCTACGAGCAGTACTTC.